These 21 T cell receptor beta chains were sequenced from one sample in a study of T cells in Graves' hyperthyroidism and ophthalmopathy. TCR beta CDR3 sequences were amplified from RNA transcripts. When the TCR CDR3 underwent first-round RT-PCR, the HTBI primer set was used. One entry per CDR3 protein results from TCRdb running MiXCR on the multiplex PCR reads. The sample holds 500,000 to 800,000 distinct CDR3 sequences, roughly 14% seen once. What was sequenced was blood. The source of these receptors is a woman in her forties or fifties with Graves' ophthalmopathy.

This clonotype occurred many times. The chain recombines TRBV2 with TRBJ2-3, with a tentative D call TRBD2 (7 bases). The CDR3 has 14 residues. V was shortened by 9 bases and J by 0 bases, with 13 bases between the two germline ends. The V gene's germline CDR1 is SNHLY and CDR2 FYNNEI. This CDR3 is CASRGGMSTDTQYF. Here the CDR3 DNA reads TGTGCCAGTAGGGGGGGGATGAGCACAGATACGCAGTATTTT. Filled out from reference TRBV2 and TRBJ2-3, the complete variable domain reads EPEVTQTPSHQVTQMGQEVILRCVPISNHLYFYWYRQILGQKVEFLVSFYNNEISEKSEIFDDQFSVERPDGSNFTLKIRSTKLEDSAMYFCASRGGMSTDTQYFGPGTRLTVL.

This clonotype showed up many times. The V gene is TRBV29-1, the J gene TRBJ2-5; 7 bases map to TRBD2. The CDR3 spans 13 residues. The germline V gene encodes CDR1 SQVTM and CDR2 ANQGSEA. J lost 3 bases, V lost 4 bases, and 5 bases had no gene match. CDR3 loop: CSVVPSGEETQYF. The CDR3 region has the DNA TGCAGCGTTGTTCCTAGCGGAGAAGAGACCCAGTACTTC.

In the case of this clonotype: This clone may be a read error of a much larger clone one base away. The chain has TRBV3-1 and TRBJ2-5; the match to TRBD2 covers 10 bases. This CDR3 is 17 amino acids long. Germline V CDR1 and CDR2: LGHDT, YNNKEL (reference sequence). The trim removed 4 bases at V and 5 bases at J, leaving 13 bases unmatched. CDR3 sequence: CASSRYLAGASGETQYF. In DNA, the CDR3 is TGTGCCAGCAGCCGATACCTAGCGGGAGCCTCAGGGGAGACCCAGTACTTC.

This clonotype has at least ten counts. The rearrangement uses TRBV7-2 and TRBJ2-3, with 13 bases that match TRBD2. This CDR3 is 16 amino acids long. With 5 bases clipped from V and 6 bases from J, the junction kept 8 bases outside the gene matches. CDR1 and CDR2 (germline): SGHTA, FQGNSA. The CDR3 loop reads CASSQKLAGGLDTQYF. The CDR3 region has the DNA TGTGCCAGCAGCCAAAAACTAGCGGGAGGGCTCGATACGCAGTATTTT.

This clonotype was counted many times. V is TRBV28 and J is TRBJ1-1; D is perhaps TRBD1 (5 bases). The CDR3 extends over 15 amino acids. CDR1 is MDHEN, CDR2 SYDVKM, per germline. V lost 4 bases and J 0 bases, leaving 12 bases between the germline ends. The CDR3 DNA follows: TGTGCCAGCAGTTCCCCGGGACCGCTGAACACTGAAGCTTTCTTT. Protein sequence: CASSSPGPLNTEAFF.

This clonotype occurred many times. This sequence joins TRBV5-6 and TRBJ1-5; 11 nucleotides align to TRBD1. CDR1 is SGHDT and CDR2 is YYEEEE in the germline V gene. The CDR3 spans 18 residues. The V gene end was trimmed by 4 bases and the J gene end by 5 bases; junction bases not matched to a gene: 14. The CDR3 DNA follows: TGTGCCAGCAGCCCCTACCCCGGGTGGACAGGGGGCGATCAGCCCCAGCATTTT. Encoded protein: CASSPYPGWTGGDQPQHF.

This clonotype was recorded many times. The chain couples TRBV12-5 to TRBJ2-1; 10 positions match TRBD2. This CDR3 has 15 residues. Germline CDR1 is LGHNT and CDR2 is FRNRAP. V trimming: 6 bases; J trimming: 4 bases; junction bases outside the gene matches: 6. CDR3 DNA: TGTGCTAGTGGCCAGCTAGCGGGAGTTTACAATGAGCAGTTCTTC. Its translation is CASGQLAGVYNEQFF.

This clonotype was picked up many times. Relative to the germline gene, one junction end is altered; a read error may explain this. The rearrangement joins TRBV5-1 to TRBJ2-5; TRBD1 aligns across 7 bases. Germline values: CDR1 SGHRS, CDR2 YFSETQ. This CDR3 has 14 amino acids. Here the CDR3 reads CASSLQGIQETQYF. CDR3 DNA sequence: TGTGCCAGCAGCTTACAGGGGATCCAAGAGACCCAGTACTTC.

This clonotype was seen at least ten times. The chain recombines TRBV11-2 with TRBJ2-5; D may be TRBD2 (5 bases). CDR1 SGHAT and CDR2 FQNNGV come from the germline V gene. V shed 3 bases and J shed 4 bases, with 15 bases lying between them. The CDR3 is 15 amino acids. The CDR3 loop reads CASSFSRASRETQYF. CDR3 coding DNA: TGTGCCAGCAGCTTTTCTAGGGCTAGCAGAGAGACCCAGTACTTC. Full variable domain (missing parts from reference TRBV11-2 and TRBJ2-5): EAGVAQSPRYKIIEKRQSVAFWCNPISGHATLYWYQQILGQGPKLLIQFQNNGVVDDSQLPKDRFSAERLKGVDSTLKIQPAKLEDSAVYLCASSFSRASRETQYFGPGTRLLVL.

Ten or more counts support this clonotype. The rearrangement links TRBV15 to TRBJ2-3, with D possibly matching TRBD2 (6 bases). CDR3 size: 16 residues. Germline-derived CDR1 and CDR2 are LNHNV and YYDKDF (reference sequence). With 1 base removed from V and 6 bases from J, the gap between germline ends came to 17 bases. CDR3: CATSRGIKTGEDTQYF. DNA of the CDR3: TGTGCCACCAGCAGAGGTATCAAGACGGGGGAGGATACGCAGTATTTT.

This rearrangement joins TRBV30 to TRBJ2-6, with 7 bases that match TRBD2. Germline V gene sequence: CDR1 GTSNPN, CDR2 SVGIG (reference sequence). V lost 3 bases to trimming and J lost 0 bases; unmatched junction nucleotides: 5. The CDR3 has 16 residues. The CDR3 DNA reads as TGTGCCTGGAGACCCGGGGGGTACTCTGGGGCCAACGTCCTGACTTTC. Protein: CAWRPGGYSGANVLTF.

Note on this clonotype: The junction differs from germline at one of its ends, possibly a read error. This chain uses TRBV6-1 with TRBJ1-1, with D possibly being TRBD1 (5 bases). The CDR3 totals 12 residues. CDR1 is MNHNS, CDR2 SASEGT, per germline. The CDR3 is CASKLSGTEALF. DNA of the CDR3: TGTGCCAGTAAACTGTCGGGGACTGAAGCTCTCTTT.

This clonotype has a count of ten or more. This rearrangement joins TRBV7-3 to TRBJ1-4; D remains unclear. Germline V CDR1 and CDR2: SGHTA, FQGTGA. V lost 0 bases and J lost 10, with 12 bases in between. This CDR3 comprises 14 residues. The CDR3 DNA reads TGTGCCAGCAGCTTAACTGGGAATTCCGGAAAACTGTTTTTT. This codes for CASSLTGNSGKLFF.

This clonotype showed up just a few times. The DNA of the CDR3 is TGTGCCAGTAGAAGGGCGGGAGTGGTTACAGATACGCAGTATTTT. Translated: CASRRAGVVTDTQYF. V gene TRBV19 combines with J gene TRBJ2-3; 7 bases match TRBD2. V lost 6 bases and J lost 3; bases outside the gene matches: 9. Germline CDR1 LNHDA, CDR2 SQIVND (reference sequence). CDR3 length: 15 residues.

This clonotype came up many times. The gene calls are TRBV6-2 or TRBV6-3 and TRBJ2-1, with 12 positions matching TRBD2. The CDR3 spans 15 residues. Trimming cost V 6 bases and J 6 bases; bases outside gene matches: 6. In germline, CDR1 is MNHEY, CDR2 SVGEGT. CDR3 amino acids: CASSRLAGERNEQFF. DNA for the CDR3: TGTGCCAGCAGCCGACTAGCGGGAGAACGCAATGAGCAGTTCTTC.

In its sample, this clonotype was seen once. The chain employs TRBV6-2 or TRBV6-3 and TRBJ1-5; TRBD1 might be the D (6 bases). The germline V gene has CDR1 MNHEY and CDR2 SVGEGT. The germline V and J ends were trimmed by 3 bases and 6 bases, with 18 bases remaining between them. The CDR3 is 16 residues long. The CDR3 is CASSYWSGGPSQPQHF. Written as DNA, the CDR3 is TGTGCCAGCAGTTATTGGTCTGGGGGGCCCAGTCAGCCCCAGCATTTT.

V usage is TRBV5-1 and J usage is TRBJ2-2; tentatively, D is TRBD1 (5 bases). Germline-derived CDR1 and CDR2 are SGHRS and YFSETQ. Between the trimmed V and J ends, which lost 0 bases and 7 bases, there was a span of 13 bases. The CDR3 consists of 15 residues. The CDR3 nucleotides are TGCGCCAGCAGCTTGGGCCAGTTGGGGCTCGGGGAGCTGTTTTTT. Translation gives CASSLGQLGLGELFF.

In this sample, this clonotype turned up many times. The chain is built from TRBV27 and TRBJ1-6; D gene unclear. CDR3 length equals 15 residues. Trimming took off 5 bases at V and 8 bases at J, with 16 bases between the two ends. Germline V gene lookup returns CDR1 MNHEY and CDR2 SMNVEV (reference sequence). In nucleotides, the CDR3 is TGTGCCAGCAGTCCGGACGGACTTCCAGATTCACCCCTCCACTTT. Amino acids: CASSPDGLPDSPLHF.

This clonotype was recorded at least ten times. The rearrangement uses TRBV20-1 and TRBJ2-7, with 8 bases identical to TRBD1. Trimming removed 8 bases from V and 2 bases from J; junction bases left unmatched: 8. Germline V gene sequence: CDR1 DFQATT, CDR2 SNEGSKA (reference sequence). CDR3 size: 13 residues. The chain's CDR3 is CSIRPGQAYEQYF. The CDR3 DNA sequence: TGCAGTATACGACCGGGACAGGCCTACGAGCAGTACTTC.

Only a few counts were recorded for this clonotype. The chain couples TRBV5-5 to TRBJ1-2, with 8 bases matching TRBD1. The trim removed 0 bases at V and 0 bases at J, leaving 7 bases unmatched. CDR1 is SGHKS and CDR2 is YYEKEE in the germline V gene (reference sequence). The CDR3 is 17 residues long. The CDR3 sequence: CASSLGPGGEPNYGYTF. The CDR3 DNA is TGTGCCAGCAGCTTGGGGCCAGGGGGCGAACCTAACTATGGCTACACCTTC.

The rearrangement joins TRBV6-5 to TRBJ2-3, with 14 bases that match TRBD2. This CDR3 contains 17 residues. The trim removed 4 bases at V and 6 bases at J, leaving 9 bases unmatched. The V gene's germline CDR1 is MNHEY and CDR2 SVGAGI. CDR3 sequence: CASSSRLAGGLVDTQYF. Here the CDR3 DNA reads TGTGCCAGCAGTTCAAGACTAGCGGGAGGGCTGGTTGATACGCAGTATTTT.